The present TCR beta chain was sequenced within a study of blood T cell repertoires in COVID-19. Study summary: From the United States, Italy and Spain came samples of acute and convalescent COVID-19. Sources were T cells, B-cell-depleted T cells, or PBMCs; the material itself was cDNA or gDNA.

The germline CDR1 and CDR2 sequences are SGHTA and FQGTGA. Trimming shortened V by 2 bases and J by 4 bases, and 12 bases separated the two germline ends. The CDR3 is 15 amino acids. Original methodology: Amplification of reference gene primers was used by the study to estimate nucleated cell counts. Sequenced by immunoSEQ multiplex PCR; TCRdb stores in-frame clones only, minus some. V, J and clone size reflect that table, while D and trimming were determined from the DNA. Of 140,000 to 150,000 clones listed, more than 70% are singletons. This receptor was obtained from a human donor in a cohort sampled during active COVID-19. Sequences were obtained from peripheral blood. The chain combines TRBV7-3 with TRBJ2-1; tentatively, D is TRBD2 (6 bases). The CDR3 bases are TGTGCCAGCAGCTTACGAACGGACTATTACAATGAGCAGTTCTTC. It is translated as CASSLRTDYYNEQFF.